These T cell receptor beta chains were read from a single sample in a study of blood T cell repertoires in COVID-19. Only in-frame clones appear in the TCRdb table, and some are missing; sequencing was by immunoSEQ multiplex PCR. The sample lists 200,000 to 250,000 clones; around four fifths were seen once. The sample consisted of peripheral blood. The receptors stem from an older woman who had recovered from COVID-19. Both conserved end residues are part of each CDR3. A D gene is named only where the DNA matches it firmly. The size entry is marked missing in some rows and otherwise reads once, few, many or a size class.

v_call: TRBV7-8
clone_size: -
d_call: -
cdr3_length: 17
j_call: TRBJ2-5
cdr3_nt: TGTGCCAGCAGCTTTAATTCGGGACTGCCAACACAAGAGACCCAGTACTTC
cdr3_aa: CASSFNSGLPTQETQYF

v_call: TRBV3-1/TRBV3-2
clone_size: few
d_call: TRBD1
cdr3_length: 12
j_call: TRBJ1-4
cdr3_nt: TGTGCCAGCAGAGGGACAGGGGGAAAACTGTTTTTT
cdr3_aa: CASRGTGGKLFF

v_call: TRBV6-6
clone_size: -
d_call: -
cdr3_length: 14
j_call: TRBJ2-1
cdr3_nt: TGTGCCAGCAGTTACTCGACTACGTACAATGAGCAGTTCTTC
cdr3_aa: CASSYSTTYNEQFF

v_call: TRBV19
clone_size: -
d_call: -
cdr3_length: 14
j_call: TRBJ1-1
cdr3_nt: TGTGCCAGTAGTCCAACTCTGGGGGGGACTGAAGCTTTCTTT
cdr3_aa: CASSPTLGGTEAFF

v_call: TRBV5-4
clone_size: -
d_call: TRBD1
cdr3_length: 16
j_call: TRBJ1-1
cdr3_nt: TGTGCCAGCAGAATACACGACAGGGGTAGGGGCACTGAAGCTTTCTTT
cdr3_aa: CASRIHDRGRGTEAFF

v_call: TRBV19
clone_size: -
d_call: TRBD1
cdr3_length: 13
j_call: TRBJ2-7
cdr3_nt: TGTGCCAGTAGTACGGCCAGGGGGTACGAGCAGTACTTC
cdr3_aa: CASSTARGYEQYF

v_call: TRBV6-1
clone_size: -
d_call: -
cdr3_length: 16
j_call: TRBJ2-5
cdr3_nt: TGTGCCAGCAGTGAAGGTTTTAGCGGATTCCAAGAGACCCAGTACTTC
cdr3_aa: CASSEGFSGFQETQYF

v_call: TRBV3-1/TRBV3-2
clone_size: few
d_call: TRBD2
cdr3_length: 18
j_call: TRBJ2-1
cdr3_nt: TGTGCCAGCAGCCACGGACTAGCGGGGGGCATAGGCTACAATGAGCAGTTCTTC
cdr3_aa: CASSHGLAGGIGYNEQFF

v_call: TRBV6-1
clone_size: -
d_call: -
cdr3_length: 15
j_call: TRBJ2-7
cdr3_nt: TGTGCCAGCAGTGAAACAATGGCCGGGTCCTACGAGCAGTACTTC
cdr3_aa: CASSETMAGSYEQYF

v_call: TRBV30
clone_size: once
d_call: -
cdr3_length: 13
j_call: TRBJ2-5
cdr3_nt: TGTGCCTGGAGTGTGGGCCGCGTCGTGACCCAGTACTTC
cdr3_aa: CAWSVGRVVTQYF

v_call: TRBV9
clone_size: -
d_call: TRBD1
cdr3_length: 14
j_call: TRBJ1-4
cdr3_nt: TGTGCCAGCAGCACAGGGGGACTTAATGAAAAACTGTTTTTT
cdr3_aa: CASSTGGLNEKLFF

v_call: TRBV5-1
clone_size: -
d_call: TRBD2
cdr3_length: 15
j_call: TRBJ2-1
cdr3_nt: TGCGCCAGCAGCTCCTCGGGACTACGCTACAATGAGCAGTTCTTC
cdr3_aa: CASSSSGLRYNEQFF

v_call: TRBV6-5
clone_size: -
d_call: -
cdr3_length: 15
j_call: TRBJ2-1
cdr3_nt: TGTGCCAGCAGACCCAACGAACAGGGAAACAATGAGCAGTTCTTC
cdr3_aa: CASRPNEQGNNEQFF

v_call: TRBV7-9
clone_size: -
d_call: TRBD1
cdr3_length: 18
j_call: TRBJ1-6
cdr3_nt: TGTGCCAGCAGCCCGCTGGGACAGTTTCTCTCCTATAATTCACCCCTCCACTTT
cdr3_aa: CASSPLGQFLSYNSPLHF

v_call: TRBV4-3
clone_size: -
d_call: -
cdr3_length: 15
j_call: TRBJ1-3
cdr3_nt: TGCGCCAGCAGCCAAGAAGGGAGCTCTGGAAACACCATATATTTT
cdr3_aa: CASSQEGSSGNTIYF

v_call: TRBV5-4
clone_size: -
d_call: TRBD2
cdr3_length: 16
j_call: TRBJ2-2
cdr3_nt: TGTGCCAGCAGTATCTCGGGGGGGCGCTACACCGGGGAGCTGTTTTTT
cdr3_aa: CASSISGGRYTGELFF

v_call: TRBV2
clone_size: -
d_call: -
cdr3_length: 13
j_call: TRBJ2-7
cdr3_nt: TGTGCCAGCTTTTCGGCCAGGACCTACGAGCAGTACTTC
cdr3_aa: CASFSARTYEQYF

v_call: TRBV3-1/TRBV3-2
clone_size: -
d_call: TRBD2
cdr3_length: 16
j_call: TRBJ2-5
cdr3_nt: TGTGCCAGCAGCGCTACTAGCGGGGGGGCAGGAGAGACCCAGTACTTC
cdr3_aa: CASSATSGGAGETQYF

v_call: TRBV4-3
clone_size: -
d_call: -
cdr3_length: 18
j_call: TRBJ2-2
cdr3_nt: TGCGCCAGCAGCCAAGTGGGAGGCGTGACAGTGAACACCGGGGAGCTGTTTTTT
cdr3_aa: CASSQVGGVTVNTGELFF

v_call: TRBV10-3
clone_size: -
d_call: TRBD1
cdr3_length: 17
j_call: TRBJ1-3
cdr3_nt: TGTGCCACGGACACCTCAGGGGGACTCAAAACTGGAAACACCATATATTTT
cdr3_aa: CATDTSGGLKTGNTIYF

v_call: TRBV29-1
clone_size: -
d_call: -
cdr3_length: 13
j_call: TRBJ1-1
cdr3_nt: TGCAGCGTCGCGGAACAAATGAACACTGAAGCTTTCTTT
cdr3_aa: CSVAEQMNTEAFF

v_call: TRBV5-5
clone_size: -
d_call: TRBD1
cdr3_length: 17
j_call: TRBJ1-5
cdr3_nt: TGTGCCAGCAGCTTTGGGACAGGGGTTTTTAGGAATCAGCCCCAGCATTTT
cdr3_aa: CASSFGTGVFRNQPQHF

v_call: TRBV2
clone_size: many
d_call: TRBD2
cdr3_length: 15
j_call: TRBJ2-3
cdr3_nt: TGTGCCAGCACTGGACTAGCGGGGCATATCGATACGCAGTATTTT
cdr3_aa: CASTGLAGHIDTQYF

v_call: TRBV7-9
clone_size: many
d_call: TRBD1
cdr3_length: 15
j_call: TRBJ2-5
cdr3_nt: TGTGCCAGCAGCTTAAGCAGGGGGCTTTGGGGAGCCCAGTACTTC
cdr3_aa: CASSLSRGLWGAQYF

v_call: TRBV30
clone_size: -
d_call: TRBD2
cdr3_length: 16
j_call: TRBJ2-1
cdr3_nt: TGTGCCTGGAGTGTCGGTAGCGGGGCCGCCTACAATGAGCAGTTCTTC
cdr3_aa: CAWSVGSGAAYNEQFF

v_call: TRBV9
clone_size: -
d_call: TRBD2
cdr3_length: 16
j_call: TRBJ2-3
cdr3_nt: TGTGCCAGCAGCGTAGAAAAGCGGGGGACCACAGATACGCAGTATTTT
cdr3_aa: CASSVEKRGTTDTQYF

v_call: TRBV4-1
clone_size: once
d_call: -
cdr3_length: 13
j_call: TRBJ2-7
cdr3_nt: TGCGCCAGCAGCCAAGGCATCTACTACGAGCAGTACTTC
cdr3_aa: CASSQGIYYEQYF

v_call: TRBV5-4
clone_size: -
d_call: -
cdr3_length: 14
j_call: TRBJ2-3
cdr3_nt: TGTGCCAGCAGCCCTGGGAGCGGGACAGATACGCAGTATTTT
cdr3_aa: CASSPGSGTDTQYF

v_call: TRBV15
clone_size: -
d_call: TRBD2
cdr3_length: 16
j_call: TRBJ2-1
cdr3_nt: TGTGCCACCAGCCGACCGGGACTAGCGAGTAACAATGAGCAGTTCTTC
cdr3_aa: CATSRPGLASNNEQFF

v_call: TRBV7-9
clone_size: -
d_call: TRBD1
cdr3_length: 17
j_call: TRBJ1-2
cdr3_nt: TGTGCCAGCAGCCCATTAAGGGGGCCAAGGGCGAACTATGGCTACACCTTC
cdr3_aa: CASSPLRGPRANYGYTF

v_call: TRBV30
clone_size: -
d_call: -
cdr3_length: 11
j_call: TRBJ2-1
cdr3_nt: TGTGCCTGGAGTGTTGTCGATGAGCAGTTCTTC
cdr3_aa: CAWSVVDEQFF

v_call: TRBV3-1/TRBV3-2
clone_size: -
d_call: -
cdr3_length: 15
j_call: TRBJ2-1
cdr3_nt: TGTGCCAGCAGCCAAGACCTTAGCGGCTACAATGAGCAGTTCTTC
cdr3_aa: CASSQDLSGYNEQFF

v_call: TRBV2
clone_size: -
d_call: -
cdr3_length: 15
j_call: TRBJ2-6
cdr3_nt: TGTGCCAGCAGTGACGACAGCTCTGGGGCCAACGTCCTGACTTTC
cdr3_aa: CASSDDSSGANVLTF

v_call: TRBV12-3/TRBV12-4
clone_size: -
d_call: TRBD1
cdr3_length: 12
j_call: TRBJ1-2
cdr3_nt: TGTGCCAGCAGCCCCGACAGGGATGGCTACACCTTC
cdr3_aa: CASSPDRDGYTF

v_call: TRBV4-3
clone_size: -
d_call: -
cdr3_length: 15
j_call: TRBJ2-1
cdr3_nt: TGCGCCAGCAGCCAAGATGGGCAGGGGGGTCCCGAGCAGTTCTTC
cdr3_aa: CASSQDGQGGPEQFF

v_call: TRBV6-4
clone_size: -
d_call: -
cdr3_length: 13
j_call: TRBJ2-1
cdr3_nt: TGTGCCAGCAGCCAACAGGGTTCGAATGAGCAGTTCTTC
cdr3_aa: CASSQQGSNEQFF

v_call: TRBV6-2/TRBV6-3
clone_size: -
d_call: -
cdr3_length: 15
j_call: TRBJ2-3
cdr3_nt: TGTGCCAGCAGTTACTCGCTAGCTAGTGCAGATACGCAGTATTTT
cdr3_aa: CASSYSLASADTQYF

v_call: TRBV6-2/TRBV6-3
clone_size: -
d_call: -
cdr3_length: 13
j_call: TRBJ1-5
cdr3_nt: TGTGCCAGCAGTGGCGGTAGCAATCAGCCCCAGCATTTT
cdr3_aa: CASSGGSNQPQHF

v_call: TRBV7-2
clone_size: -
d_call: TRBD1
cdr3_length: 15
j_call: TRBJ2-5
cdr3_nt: TGTGCCAGCAGCTCAGGGGGCGGGCTCCAAGAGACCCAGTACTTC
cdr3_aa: CASSSGGGLQETQYF

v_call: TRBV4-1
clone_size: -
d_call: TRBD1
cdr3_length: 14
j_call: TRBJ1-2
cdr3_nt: TGCGCCAGCAGCCACTACGGGACAGACTATGGCTACACCTTC
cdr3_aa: CASSHYGTDYGYTF

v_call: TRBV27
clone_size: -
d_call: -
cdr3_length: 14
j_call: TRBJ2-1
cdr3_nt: TGTGCCAGCAGTTTAGGCCCCCCGGGCAATGAGCAGTTCTTC
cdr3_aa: CASSLGPPGNEQFF

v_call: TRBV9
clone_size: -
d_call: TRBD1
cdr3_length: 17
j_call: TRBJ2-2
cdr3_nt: TGTGCCAGCAGCGAAACCGGGACAGGGGTTTTAACCGGGGAGCTGTTTTTT
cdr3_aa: CASSETGTGVLTGELFF

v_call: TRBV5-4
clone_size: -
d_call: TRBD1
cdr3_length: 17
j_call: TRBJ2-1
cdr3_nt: TGTGCCAGCAGCGGGAGGCACAGGGGGCCTTCCTACAATGAGCAGTTCTTC
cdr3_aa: CASSGRHRGPSYNEQFF

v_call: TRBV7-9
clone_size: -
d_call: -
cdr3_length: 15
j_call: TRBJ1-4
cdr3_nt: TGTGCCAGCAGCAGGGGCGGGGAGTACGTTGAAAAACTGTTTTTT
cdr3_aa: CASSRGGEYVEKLFF

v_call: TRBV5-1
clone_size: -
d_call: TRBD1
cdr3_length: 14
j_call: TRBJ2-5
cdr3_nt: TGCGCCAGCAGCTTTGGGACAGGGGACGAGACCCAGTACTTC
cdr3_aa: CASSFGTGDETQYF

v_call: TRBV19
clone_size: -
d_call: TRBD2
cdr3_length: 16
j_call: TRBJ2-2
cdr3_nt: TGTGCCAGTAGTAGGGGGACTAGCGGGAACACCGGGGAGCTGTTTTTT
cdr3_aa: CASSRGTSGNTGELFF

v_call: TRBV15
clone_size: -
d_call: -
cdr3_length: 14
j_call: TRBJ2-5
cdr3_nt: TGTGCCACCAGCAAGAGTGTCAGGGTCGAGACCCAGTACTTC
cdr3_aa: CATSKSVRVETQYF

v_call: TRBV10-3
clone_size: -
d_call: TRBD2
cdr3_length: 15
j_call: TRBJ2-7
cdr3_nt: TGTGCCATCAGTGAGTCTGGGGGTAGCGGGTACGAGCAGTACTTC
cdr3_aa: CAISESGGSGYEQYF

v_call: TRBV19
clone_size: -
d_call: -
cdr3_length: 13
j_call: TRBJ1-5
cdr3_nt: TGTGCCAGTAGTCCATCGGTAGCCCAGCCCCAGCATTTT
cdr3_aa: CASSPSVAQPQHF

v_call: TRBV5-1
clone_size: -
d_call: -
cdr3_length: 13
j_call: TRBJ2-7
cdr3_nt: TGCGCCAGCAGCCAAGGGACTCCCTACGAGCAGTACTTC
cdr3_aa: CASSQGTPYEQYF

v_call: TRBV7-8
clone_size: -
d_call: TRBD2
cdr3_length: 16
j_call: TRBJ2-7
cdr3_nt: TGTGCCAGCAGCTTACTTGGCGGGGGGGGATTTTACGAGCAGTACTTC
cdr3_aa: CASSLLGGGGFYEQYF

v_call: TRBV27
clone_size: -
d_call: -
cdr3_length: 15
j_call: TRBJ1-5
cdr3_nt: TGTGCCAGCAGTTTAAACAGAGGACTCAATCAGCCCCAGCATTTT
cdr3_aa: CASSLNRGLNQPQHF

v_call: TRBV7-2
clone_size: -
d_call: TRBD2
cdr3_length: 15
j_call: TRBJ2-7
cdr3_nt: TGTGCCAGCAGCACGGGACTAGCGACCGATTACGAGCAGTACTTC
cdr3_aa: CASSTGLATDYEQYF

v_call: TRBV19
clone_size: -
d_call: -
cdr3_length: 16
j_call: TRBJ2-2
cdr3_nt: TGTGCCAGTAGTATAGAGGGGGCGCCGTACACCGGGGAGCTGTTTTTT
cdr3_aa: CASSIEGAPYTGELFF

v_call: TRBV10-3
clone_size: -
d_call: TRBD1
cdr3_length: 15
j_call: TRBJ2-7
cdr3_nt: TGTGCCATCAGTGCGACCGGGACAGGGACGTACGAGCAGTACTTC
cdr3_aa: CAISATGTGTYEQYF

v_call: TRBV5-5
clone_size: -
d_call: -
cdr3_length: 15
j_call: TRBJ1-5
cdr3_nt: TGTGCCAGCAGTGCTGAGGGTTGGAGCAATCAGCCCCAGCATTTT
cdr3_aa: CASSAEGWSNQPQHF

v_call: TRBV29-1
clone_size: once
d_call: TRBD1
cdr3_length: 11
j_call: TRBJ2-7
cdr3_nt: TGCAGCGTTGGGACAGGCTACGAGCAGTACTTC
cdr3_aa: CSVGTGYEQYF